These 26 T cell receptor beta chains originate from one sample sequenced in a study of identical twins. TCRdb redid the calling of the 5' RACE reads with MiXCR, one entry per CDR3 protein. The table records approximately 700,000 distinct CDR3 sequences, approximately 18% of them present only once. These data were likewise used in another study, on T cells expressing NK-cell markers.

The sequencing sample was made of PBMCs. The origin of the receptors is a woman under 30 in good health.

This clonotype was observed a few times. The chain combines TRBV20-1 with TRBJ2-5, with a tentative D call TRBD1 (5 bases). V lost 6 bases to trimming and J lost 4 bases, with 18 bases between them. This CDR3 is 14 amino acids long. Germline V CDR1 and CDR2: DFQATT, SNEGSKA (reference sequence). The CDR3 loop is CSAPVRSRGETQYF. DNA of the CDR3: TGCAGTGCCCCGGTGAGGTCTAGGGGAGAGACCCAGTACTTC.

In this sample, this clonotype turned up a few times. The chain uses TRBV5-1 and TRBJ2-3; D is unresolved. V lost 3 bases and J lost 0, with 11 bases in between. The CDR3 runs to 15 residues. Germline V gene lookup returns CDR1 SGHRS and CDR2 YFSETQ. The CDR3 DNA reads as TGCGCCAGCAGCTCCCCAACGGAGAGCACAGATACGCAGTATTTT. This sequence encodes CASSSPTESTDTQYF. The full variable domain, its missing parts supplied by reference TRBV5-1 and TRBJ2-3, is KAGVTQTPRYLIKTRGQQVTLSCSPISGHRSVSWYQQTPGQGLQFLFEYFSETQRNKGNFPGRFSGRQFSNSRSEMNVSTLELGDSALYLCASSSPTESTDTQYFGPGTRLTVL.

The CDR3 loop is CASSRQAGGTDTQYF. CDR3 in DNA: TGTGCCAGCAGTCGACAGGCCGGCGGGACAGATACGCAGTATTTT. V usage is TRBV12-3 or TRBV12-4 and J usage is TRBJ2-3; D possibly corresponds to TRBD1 (6 bases). The CDR3 totals 15 residues. Between the trimmed V and J ends, which lost 5 bases and 3 bases, there was a span of 15 bases.

This clonotype came up a few times. The chain combines TRBV6-5 with TRBJ1-3; D is ambiguous. There are 14 residues in the CDR3. Germline V gives CDR1 MNHEY, CDR2 SVGAGI. V was clipped by 0 bases and J by 3 bases, with 6 bases between them. The CDR3 DNA reads as TGTGCCAGCAGTTACTCGAAGGTTGGAAACACCATATATTTT. Translated: CASSYSKVGNTIYF.

This clonotype has more than one count but fewer than ten. The genes are TRBV12-3 or TRBV12-4 and TRBJ2-7; no clear D gene. V was clipped by 3 bases and J by 2 bases, with 11 bases between them. The CDR3 contains 14 residues. CDR3 nucleotides: TGTGCCAGCAGTTTCCCAGGAAACCCCTACGAGCAGTACTTC. Amino acid sequence: CASSFPGNPYEQYF.

This clonotype has a handful of counts. J is TRBJ2-3 and V is TRBV5-1; D gene uncertain. Germline V gene sequence: CDR1 SGHRS, CDR2 YFSETQ. The CDR3 is 15 residues long. Between the trimmed V and J ends, which lost 0 bases and 2 bases, there was a span of 10 bases. The DNA of the CDR3 is TGCGCCAGCAGCTTGGACGGCACATACACAGATACGCAGTATTTT. This codes for CASSLDGTYTDTQYF.

This clonotype was seen repeatedly, ten times or more. The rearrangement links TRBV6-2 or TRBV6-3 to TRBJ1-6; D is unresolved. CDR1 and CDR2 (germline): MNHEY, SVGEGT. Trimming took 6 bases from V and 7 from J, leaving 10 bases between them. The CDR3 is made up of 13 amino acids. The CDR3 DNA reads as TGTGCCAGCAGGACAATGGGGAATTCACCCCTCCACTTT. Protein sequence: CASRTMGNSPLHF.

CDR3 amino acids: CASSQGGVGSIQYF. Written as DNA, the CDR3 is TGTGCCAGCAGCCAAGGGGGGGTCGGGAGCATTCAGTACTTC. The gene calls are TRBV3-1 and TRBJ2-4, with D perhaps TRBD2 (6 bases). The CDR3 has 14 amino acids. In germline, CDR1 is LGHDT, CDR2 YNNKEL (reference sequence). Trimming pared 1 base from V and 9 bases from J, leaving 13 bases between.

This clonotype was found a few times. This chain uses TRBV5-5 with TRBJ1-1; D is uncertain. CDR1 is SGHKS, CDR2 YYEKEE, per germline (reference sequence). This CDR3 has 15 amino acids. The V and J ends lost 0 bases and 1 base respectively, with 10 bases between them. The CDR3 DNA sequence: TGTGCCAGCAGCTTGGGGCGGACCGGGAACACTGAAGCTTTCTTT. Amino acids: CASSLGRTGNTEAFF.

This clonotype has more than one count but fewer than ten. V is TRBV10-2 and J is TRBJ1-5; maybe TRBD1 (5 bases). V dropped 3 bases and J dropped 6 bases, with 6 bases sitting between them. The CDR3 contains 12 residues. The V gene's germline CDR1 is WSHSY and CDR2 SAAADI. CDR3 DNA sequence: TGCGCCAGCAGTGATGGGGCTCAGCCCCAGCATTTT. It translates to CASSDGAQPQHF.

The chain links TRBV30 to TRBJ2-2; TRBD2 matches 10 bases. CDR1 GTSNPN and CDR2 SVGIG come from the germline V gene (reference sequence). This CDR3 is built from 14 residues. J lost 5 bases, V lost 5 bases, and 5 bases had no gene match. This chain's CDR3 is CAWWTSGLTGELFF. The CDR3 DNA reads as TGTGCCTGGTGGACTAGCGGATTGACCGGGGAGCTGTTTTTT.

The rearrangement uses TRBV3-1 and TRBJ2-1, with no clear D. The CDR3 extends over 15 amino acids. CDR1 is LGHDT and CDR2 is YNNKEL in the germline V gene (reference sequence). V was pared by 0 bases and J by 3 bases, with 9 bases between. CDR3 coding DNA: TGTGCCAGCAGCCAAGATGAGGAATTCTACAATGAGCAGTTCTTC. It encodes CASSQDEEFYNEQFF.

This clonotype was observed a handful of times. The chain uses TRBV4-3 and TRBJ2-3; D not resolved. Trimming cost V 1 base and J 4 bases, with 12 bases left between them. The CDR3 has 15 residues. In germline, CDR1 is LGHNA, CDR2 YSLEER. CDR3 residues: CASSQGTITADTQYF. In DNA, the CDR3 is TGCGCCAGCAGCCAAGGTACGATTACGGCAGATACGCAGTATTTT.

CDR3 sequence reads: CATSRDAETAEAFF. The DNA for the CDR3 is TGTGCCACCAGCAGGGATGCAGAGACAGCCGAAGCTTTCTTT. The chain links TRBV15 to TRBJ1-1; D may be TRBD1 (5 bases). V shed 3 bases and J shed 8 bases, with 16 bases lying between them. Germline V gene sequence: CDR1 LNHNV, CDR2 YYDKDF (reference sequence). The CDR3 extends over 14 amino acids.

This clonotype has more than one count but fewer than ten. V and J are TRBV6-1 and TRBJ1-2; perhaps TRBD1 as D (6 bases). The CDR3 spans 15 residues. The germline V gene has CDR1 MNHNS and CDR2 SASEGT. Trimming left V 1 base short and J 5 bases short, with 14 bases between. The CDR3 nucleotides are TGTGCCAGCAGTGAAGGACAGGATAATCGATATGGCTACACCTTC. Translated, it gives CASSEGQDNRYGYTF.

This clonotype was seen a few times. The chain combines TRBV12-3 or TRBV12-4 with TRBJ2-5; the D is unclear. V was clipped by 3 bases and J by 2 bases, with 13 bases between them. The length of the CDR3 is 15 residues. The CDR3 protein is CASSFGPMGQETQYF. The CDR3 DNA follows: TGTGCCAGCAGTTTCGGGCCAATGGGGCAAGAGACCCAGTACTTC.

This clonotype has just a few counts. V is TRBV20-1 and J is TRBJ2-3; 7 nucleotides agree with TRBD2. The CDR3 runs 14 residues. CDR1 DFQATT and CDR2 SNEGSKA come from the germline V gene (reference sequence). V lost 3 bases to trimming and J lost 4 bases; unmatched junction nucleotides: 7. The CDR3 reads CSARTSAGSDTQYF. The CDR3 DNA reads as TGCAGTGCTAGGACGTCAGCGGGATCAGATACGCAGTATTTT.

The chain couples TRBV20-1 to TRBJ1-2, with D perhaps matching TRBD1 (5 bases). Between the trimmed V and J ends, which lost 2 bases and 1 base, there was a span of 14 bases. The germline V gene has CDR1 DFQATT and CDR2 SNEGSKA (reference sequence). The CDR3 totals 15 residues. The CDR3 loop reads CSARNAEGLNYGYTF. Here the CDR3 DNA reads TGCAGTGCTAGAAACGCGGAGGGGCTTAACTATGGCTACACCTTC.

This clonotype occurred a few times. The chain uses TRBV15 and TRBJ2-1; TRBD1 matches 7 bases. Germline V gene data show CDR1 as LNHNV and CDR2 as YYDKDF (reference sequence). Trimming took 2 bases from V and 4 from J; bases not matched to a gene: 5. This CDR3 is built from 15 residues. CDR3 DNA sequence: TGTGCCACCAGCAGAACAGGGGTGGGGTACAATGAGCAGTTCTTC. Its translation is CATSRTGVGYNEQFF.

This rearrangement joins TRBV7-8 to TRBJ2-3; D gene ambiguous. CDR1 is SGHVS, CDR2 FQNEAQ, per germline. This CDR3 is built from 15 residues. Trimming left V 0 bases short and J 0 bases short, with 7 bases between. CDR3 in DNA: TGTGCCAGCAGCTTAGCCATGACCAGCACAGATACGCAGTATTTT. This encodes CASSLAMTSTDTQYF.

This clonotype was counted ten times or more. This rearrangement joins TRBV12-3 or TRBV12-4 to TRBJ2-3; D possibly corresponds to TRBD1 (5 bases). This CDR3 has 14 residues. The V and J ends lost 3 bases and 2 bases respectively, with 9 bases between them. The CDR3 region has the DNA TGTGCCAGCAGTTTTCAGGGTCCCACAGATACGCAGTATTTT. Its translation: CASSFQGPTDTQYF.

A note on this clonotype: At one end the junction does not follow the germline gene, possibly because of a read error. This rearrangement joins TRBV20-1 to TRBJ2-4, with D perhaps being TRBD1 or TRBD2 (5 bases each). Germline CDR1 DFQATT, CDR2 SNEGSKA (reference sequence). This CDR3 has 15 residues. The CDR3 DNA is TGCAGTGCCAGGAGAGGGGTTACCCCCAAAAACATTCAGTATTTC. Translating gives CSARRGVTPKNIQYF.

The sample holds many counts of this clonotype. This chain joins TRBV7-9 and TRBJ1-1; 7 bases align to TRBD1. The CDR3 is 14 amino acids. Germline CDR1 SEHNR, CDR2 FQNEAQ (reference sequence). The V gene end was trimmed by 2 bases and the J gene end by 3 bases; junction bases not matched to a gene: 3. CDR3 in amino acids: CASSLRQGDTEAFF. The CDR3 DNA is TGTGCCAGCAGCTTACGTCAGGGGGACACTGAAGCTTTCTTT.

This chain joins TRBV11-2 and TRBJ2-1; 9 nucleotides align to TRBD2. The CDR3 is made up of 19 amino acids. Losses at the gene ends were 5 bases for V and 0 bases for J; bases not matched to a gene: 14. The V gene's germline CDR1 is SGHAT and CDR2 FQNNGV. CDR3 bases: TGTGCCAGCAGCATACTAGCGGGCCACTTCCCTAGCTCCTACAATGAGCAGTTCTTC. This codes for CASSILAGHFPSSYNEQFF.

This clonotype has just a few counts. The chain uses TRBV27 and TRBJ1-2; D is uncertain. The V end was cut by 2 bases, the J end by 4 bases, with 14 bases between. CDR1 and CDR2 from the germline V gene are MNHEY and SMNVEV (reference sequence). The CDR3 covers 15 residues. The CDR3 reads CASSLRAPGIYGYTF. The CDR3 DNA reads TGTGCCAGCAGTTTACGAGCTCCTGGGATCTATGGCTACACCTTC.

The chain uses TRBV29-1 and TRBJ2-1, with TRBD2 identical over 14 bases. Germline V gene sequence: CDR1 SQVTM, CDR2 ANQGSEA. The V segment lost 6 bases and the J segment 0 bases; nucleotides outside the gene matches: 10. This CDR3 has 18 residues. The CDR3 region is CSVDGLAGGGSSYNEQFF. CDR3 in DNA: TGCAGCGTGGACGGACTAGCGGGAGGCGGGAGCTCCTACAATGAGCAGTTCTTC.